The source of this TCR beta chain is a study of cytomegalovirus exposure and HLA in healthy donors. The data were produced by immunoSEQ multiplex PCR, yet TCRdb's version contains in-frame clones alone and is incomplete. There are fewer than 200,000 clones in the sample; roughly nine tenths occur only once, and less than 9.5% lies in the top ten. Trimming took 1 base from V and 0 from J, leaving 8 bases between them. Germline V gene data show CDR1 as LNHDA and CDR2 as SQIVND (reference sequence). The CDR3 sequence is 15 residues long. This sequence joins TRBV19 and TRBJ2-3, with a tentative D call TRBD2 (6 bases). The TCR originated in a man aged 25-45 years in good health and CMV-seropositive. The sample consisted of PBMCs. The CDR3 loop reads CASSIGSGSTDTQYF. DNA of the CDR3: TGTGCCAGTAGTATAGGTAGCGGAAGCACAGATACGCAGTATTTT.